This paragraph reports one T cell receptor beta chain. The antigen remains unidentified. A CD45RO/CCR7/CD25/CD127/CD95/CD27 panel sorted naive, central memory, regulatory and stem cell-like memory CD4+ cells. This sample is drawn from a study of beta chain features in type 1 diabetes. Across the whole study: The study examined about 110,000,000 sorted cells across all samples. Study-level findings and limits: For Type 1 diabetes patients, all four CD4+ subsets carried TCRB CDR3s that were moderately but significantly shorter. cDNA sequencing could over-represent cells with high TCR expression. Any HLA-type effect on TCRB rearrangement remained unresolved here.

Expressed TCRB transcripts were sequenced after all isolated RNA was converted to cDNA. Sequencing used immunoSEQ multiplex PCR; TCRdb keeps in-frame clones, though not all of them. The top ten clones hold approximately 0.021% of a sample with nearly 700,000 clones, 10% to 15% of them seen once. Germline V gene lookup returns CDR1 SGDLS and CDR2 YYNGEE. The V end was cut by 3 bases, the J end by 5 bases, with 14 bases between. The CDR3 sequence is 14 residues long. This rearrangement joins TRBV9 to TRBJ2-5, with D uncertain. Source material: naive CD4+ T cells from blood. The sequence came from a man younger than 30 with type 1 diabetes. The CDR3 reads CASSALEAAETQYF. The DNA of the CDR3 is TGTGCCAGCAGCGCCCTCGAAGCAGCGGAGACCCAGTACTTC.